This passage covers 28 T cell receptor beta chains from one sample sequenced in a study of shared clonotypes between healthy human individuals. The assay was immunoSEQ multiplex PCR, and TCRdb's table has in-frame clones only and misses some. The repertoire includes millions of clones, around 95% of them detected once, and 0.1% to 0.15% sits in the top ten. The sequenced material came from naive CD4+ T cells sorted from blood. Subset denoted: CD45RA+ positively selected. The receptors shown here come from a man between 18 and 29 years old in good health.

V is TRBV5-8 and J is TRBJ1-1; 7 bases line up with TRBD1. The CDR3 runs 16 residues. J was trimmed by 2 bases and V by 4 bases; bases with no gene match: 11. Per germline, CDR1 SGHTS and CDR2 YDEGEE. In DNA, the CDR3 is TGTGCCAGCAGCACGGATAAGGGGGCCCCCAACACTGAAGCTTTCTTT. Encoded protein: CASSTDKGAPNTEAFF.

The chain has TRBV21-1 and TRBJ1-5. TRBV21-1 is marked as a pseudogene. The CDR3 covers 15 residues. CDR3 coding DNA: TGTGCCAGCAGCAAAGAGACGGAGAGCAATCAGCCCCAGCATTTT. It translates to CASSKETESNQPQHF.

The chain has TRBV30 and TRBJ1-5; D not resolved. Per the germline V gene, CDR1 is GTSNPN and CDR2 is SVGIG (reference sequence). The CDR3 loop spans 13 amino acids. V lost 3 bases and J 4 bases, leaving 10 bases between the germline ends. CDR3 protein: CAWRTESNQPQHF. DNA for the CDR3: TGTGCCTGGAGGACGGAAAGTAATCAGCCCCAGCATTTT. Full variable domain (rest looked up from reference TRBV30 and TRBJ1-5): SQTIHQWPATLVQPVGSPLSLECTVEGTSNPNLYWYRQAAGRGLQLLFYSVGIGQISSEVPQNLSASRPQDRQFILSSKKLLLSDSGFYLCAWRTESNQPQHFGDGTRLSIL.

The chain joins TRBV2 to TRBJ2-7; D gene uncertain. This CDR3 region has 13 residues. Trimming cost V 6 bases and J 2 bases, with 11 bases left between them. Per germline, CDR1 SNHLY and CDR2 FYNNEI. The CDR3 nucleotides read TGTGCCAGCAGGATGGACGGAACCTACGAGCAGTACTTC. Translated, it gives CASRMDGTYEQYF.

This clone came up once. The chain has TRBV5-3 and TRBJ2-7; 9 bases fit TRBD1. TRBV5-3 is labeled an ORF, and its function is uncertain. CDR3 length: 17 residues. The V and J ends lost 4 bases and 0 bases, in that order; junction bases with no gene match: 11. In nucleotides, the CDR3 is TGTGCCAGAAGCCGTGACCGTGGGACAGGGCACTCCTACGAGCAGTACTTC. Translated, it gives CARSRDRGTGHSYEQYF.

The rearrangement links TRBV9 to TRBJ1-4; weak D call: TRBD1 (6 bases). The V end was cut by 4 bases, the J end by 1 base, with 14 bases between. The CDR3 contains 16 residues. Germline V gene sequence: CDR1 SGDLS, CDR2 YYNGEE. The CDR3: CASSPEQGRTNEKLFF. Here the CDR3 DNA reads TGTGCCAGCAGCCCCGAACAGGGCAGAACTAATGAAAAACTGTTTTTT. Using reference TRBV9 and TRBJ1-4 for the parts outside the CDR3, the full variable domain is DSGVTQTPKHLITATGQRVTLRCSPRSGDLSVYWYQQSLDQGLQFLIQYYNGEERAKGNILERFSAQQFPDLHSELNLSSLELGDSALYFCASSPEQGRTNEKLFFGSGTQLSVL.

The rearrangement joins TRBV5-1 to TRBJ1-2; D not certain. V lost 0 bases to trimming and J lost 7 bases, with 7 bases between them. The CDR3 is 12 amino acids. Germline loops: CDR1 SGHRS, CDR2 YFSETQ. The CDR3 DNA is TGCGCCAGCAGCTTGGAATCCTCTGGCTACACCTTC. Translated, it gives CASSLESSGYTF.

V gene TRBV5-1 combines with J gene TRBJ2-7, with no clear D. The V end was cut by 2 bases, the J end by 6 bases, with 18 bases between. Germline V lookup: CDR1 SGHRS, CDR2 YFSETQ. This CDR3 has 15 amino acids. The chain's CDR3 is CASSLPTTKSTEQYF. CDR3 nucleotides: TGCGCCAGCAGCTTACCGACGACCAAGTCGACCGAGCAGTACTTC. Together with reference TRBV5-1 and TRBJ2-7, the CDR3 gives the full variable domain: KAGVTQTPRYLIKTRGQQVTLSCSPISGHRSVSWYQQTPGQGLQFLFEYFSETQRNKGNFPGRFSGRQFSNSRSEMNVSTLELGDSALYLCASSLPTTKSTEQYFGPGTRLTVT.

Only one count was recorded for this clone. The chain employs TRBV10-2 and TRBJ1-5; the D is unclear. Germline V gene sequence: CDR1 WSHSY, CDR2 SAAADI. The CDR3 consists of 13 residues. Trimming removed 2 bases at V and 6 bases at J, with 8 bases between. This CDR3 is CASSEGRTQPQHF. Here the CDR3 DNA reads TGCGCCAGCAGTGAGGGTCGAACTCAGCCCCAGCATTTT.

Of note for this clone: A much larger clone is a single base away; this may be a read error. V gene TRBV4-1 combines with J gene TRBJ1-1; TRBD1 matches 9 bases. Germline lookup yields CDR1 MGHRA and CDR2 YSYEKL. V lost 2 bases, J lost 7 bases, and 14 bases stayed unmatched. This CDR3 region has 17 residues. The CDR3 sequence: CASSQKRPGTGSGEAFF. The CDR3 bases are TGCGCCAGCAGCCAAAAACGACCCGGGACAGGGTCGGGTGAAGCTTTCTTT.

The V and J genes are TRBV7-9 and TRBJ1-1; D gene unclear. Germline V gene lookup returns CDR1 SEHNR and CDR2 FQNEAQ (reference sequence). The CDR3 is 13 amino acids. V was pared by 2 bases and J by 7 bases, with 11 bases between. CDR3 in DNA: TGTGCCAGCAGCTTATCCACCACGGGTGAAGCTTTCTTT. It translates to CASSLSTTGEAFF.

The chain links TRBV18 to TRBJ2-5; no clear D. Germline-derived CDR1 and CDR2 are KGHSH and LQKENI. With 2 bases removed from V and 1 base from J, the gap between germline ends came to 5 bases. This CDR3 region has 13 residues. CDR3 region: CASSPIRQETQYF. The CDR3 nucleotides are TGTGCCAGCTCACCAATACGCCAAGAGACCCAGTACTTC. The full variable domain, its missing parts supplied by reference TRBV18 and TRBJ2-5, is NAGVMQNPRHLVRRRGQEARLRCSPMKGHSHVYWYRQLPEEGLKFMVYLQKENIIDESGMPKERFSAEFPKEGPSILRIQQVVRGDSAAYFCASSPIRQETQYFGPGTRLLVL.

This chain connects TRBV2 to TRBJ2-1; 11 bases agree with TRBD2. Trimming removed 2 bases from V and 8 bases from J; junction bases left unmatched: 2. Germline V gene lookup returns CDR1 SNHLY and CDR2 FYNNEI. CDR3 size: 14 residues. The CDR3 sequence is CASSETSGGYEQFF. The CDR3 DNA sequence: TGTGCCAGCAGTGAAACTAGCGGGGGCTATGAGCAGTTCTTC.

This sequence joins TRBV28 and TRBJ2-3, with a possible D match to TRBD2 (7 bases). This CDR3 region has 14 residues. V was clipped by 5 bases and J by 3 bases, with 12 bases between them. CDR1 MDHEN and CDR2 SYDVKM come from the germline V gene. The CDR3 nucleotides are TGTGCCAGCAGTACAAGGGGGGGGACAGATACGCAGTATTTT. Protein sequence: CASSTRGGTDTQYF. Together with reference TRBV28 and TRBJ2-3, the CDR3 gives the full variable domain: DVKVTQSSRYLVKRTGEKVFLECVQDMDHENMFWYRQDPGLGLRLIYFSYDVKMKEKGDIPEGYSVSREKKERFSLILESASTNQTSMYLCASSTRGGTDTQYFGPGTRLTVL.

This clone was detected once. The chain joins TRBV7-2 to TRBJ1-2, with TRBD1 matching 11 bases. Germline V gives CDR1 SGHTA, CDR2 FQGNSA. J was trimmed by 5 bases and V by 2 bases; bases with no gene match: 7. CDR3 length: 16 residues. CDR3 bases: TGTGCCAGCAGCTTAAAGGGACAGGGGGTTCGGTATGGCTACACCTTC. This translates into CASSLKGQGVRYGYTF.

This clone has a single count. The chain couples TRBV5-1 to TRBJ1-1; no firm D call. The germline V gene has CDR1 SGHRS and CDR2 YFSETQ. V lost 0 bases, J lost 5 bases, and 11 bases lay in between. CDR3 size: 14 residues. CDR3 sequence: CASSLDGLQTEAFF. Here the CDR3 DNA reads TGCGCCAGCAGCTTGGATGGTCTGCAAACTGAAGCTTTCTTT.

The J gene is TRBJ1-3, the V gene TRBV15; D unresolved. This CDR3 has 15 amino acids. V shed 1 base and J shed 0 bases, with 7 bases lying between them. CDR1 and CDR2 from the germline V gene are LNHNV and YYDKDF (reference sequence). The DNA of the CDR3 is TGTGCCACCAGCAGAGGGATGGACTCTGGAAACACCATATATTTT. Amino acid sequence: CATSRGMDSGNTIYF.

V is TRBV6-6 and J is TRBJ2-1; D ambiguous. CDR1 and CDR2 (germline): MNHNY, SVGAGI (reference sequence). This CDR3 is 15 amino acids long. Between the trimmed V and J ends, which lost 2 bases and 6 bases, there was a span of 14 bases. The CDR3 DNA reads TGTGCCAGCAGTTACGACGCCCGGAGTATCAATGAGCAGTTCTTC. It translates to CASSYDARSINEQFF.

The J gene is TRBJ1-1, the V gene TRBV5-5, with D possibly TRBD1 on 5 matching bases. Trimming took off 1 base at V and 3 bases at J, with 13 bases between the two ends. In germline, CDR1 is SGHKS, CDR2 YYEKEE (reference sequence). There are 15 residues in the CDR3. CDR3 DNA sequence: TGTGCCAGCAGCTTGTCCCCTGGGGGTGACACTGAAGCTTTCTTT. Protein product: CASSLSPGGDTEAFF.

The chain links TRBV5-8 to TRBJ1-2, with 7 bases identical to TRBD1. CDR1 and CDR2 (germline): SGHTS, YDEGEE. Trimming at V came to 7 bases and at J to 5 bases, leaving 2 bases not matched to a gene. The CDR3 spans 11 residues. CDR3 loop: CASDRAYGYTF. CDR3 sequence (DNA): TGTGCCAGCGACAGGGCTTATGGCTACACCTTC.

The chain links TRBV15 to TRBJ2-1; D gene unclear. Between the trimmed V and J ends, which lost 0 bases and 4 bases, there was a span of 7 bases. The CDR3 contains 14 residues. In germline, CDR1 is LNHNV, CDR2 YYDKDF (reference sequence). The DNA for the CDR3 is TGTGCCACCAGCAGAGATCGGGCATACAATGAGCAGTTCTTC. Encoded protein: CATSRDRAYNEQFF. The full variable domain, rest sourced from reference TRBV15 and TRBJ2-1, is DAMVIQNPRYQVTQFGKPVTLSCSQTLNHNVMYWYQQKSSQAPKLLFHYYDKDFNNEADTPDNFQSRRPNTSFCFLDIRSPGLGDTAMYLCATSRDRAYNEQFFGPGTRLTVL.

The V call is TRBV6-1, the J call TRBJ1-2; 7 bases are a match to TRBD1. J gave up 8 bases and V 2 bases, and 8 bases lay outside the gene matches. The germline V gene encodes CDR1 MNHNS and CDR2 SASEGT. The CDR3 loop spans 14 amino acids. DNA for the CDR3: TGTGCCAGCAGTGAAACCTACAGGGGCCGCGGCTACACCTTC. Amino acid sequence: CASSETYRGRGYTF.

Note on this clone: This specimen includes other DNA sequences encoding the same CDR3. The rearrangement links TRBV6-1 to TRBJ1-2; D is unclear. Trimming pared 8 bases from V and 0 bases from J, leaving 7 bases between. Germline V gives CDR1 MNHNS, CDR2 SASEGT. This CDR3 contains 12 residues. The CDR3 protein is CASSTSNYGYTF. The CDR3 DNA reads TGTGCCAGCTCGACGTCTAACTATGGCTACACCTTC.

Here the CDR3 reads CAWKAGNSGNTIYF. Written as DNA, the CDR3 is TGTGCCTGGAAAGCAGGGAACTCTGGAAACACCATATATTTT. V gene TRBV30 combines with J gene TRBJ1-3; a weak D match, TRBD1 (5 bases). The CDR3 is 14 residues long. V lost 4 bases and J lost 0, with 10 bases in between. Germline V gene sequence: CDR1 GTSNPN, CDR2 SVGIG (reference sequence).

This clone was recorded a few times. This chain uses TRBV6-6 with TRBJ1-5, with D tentatively TRBD1 (5 bases). Trimming shortened V by 10 bases and J by 0 bases, and 7 bases separated the two germline ends. The CDR3 contains 12 residues. Germline V gene lookup returns CDR1 MNHNY and CDR2 SVGAGI (reference sequence). The CDR3 is CATRDSNQPQHF. DNA for the CDR3: TGTGCCACCAGGGATAGCAATCAGCCCCAGCATTTT.

This clone was picked up one time. The chain carries TRBV10-3 and TRBJ2-3; 12 bases are a match to TRBD2. This CDR3 comprises 16 residues. From germline, CDR1 is ENHRY and CDR2 SYGVKD. V dropped 2 bases and J dropped 6; count of bases not matched to a gene: 6. CDR3 protein: CAISEGLAGGPDTQYF. CDR3 DNA sequence: TGTGCCATCAGTGAGGGGCTAGCGGGGGGGCCTGATACGCAGTATTTT.

The J gene is TRBJ2-7, the V gene TRBV30, with D possibly matching TRBD2 (5 bases). V lost 3 bases to trimming and J lost 6 bases, with 12 bases between them. Germline V lookup: CDR1 GTSNPN, CDR2 SVGIG (reference sequence). The CDR3 contains 12 residues. This CDR3 reads CAWRFGESEQYF. For the CDR3, the DNA is TGTGCCTGGAGATTTGGGGAGTCCGAGCAGTACTTC. Using reference TRBV30 and TRBJ2-7 for the parts outside the CDR3, the full variable domain is SQTIHQWPATLVQPVGSPLSLECTVEGTSNPNLYWYRQAAGRGLQLLFYSVGIGQISSEVPQNLSASRPQDRQFILSSKKLLLSDSGFYLCAWRFGESEQYFGPGTRLTVT.

This sequence joins TRBV25-1 and TRBJ1-2, with D hard to call. This CDR3 has 14 residues. V was clipped by 1 base and J by 4 bases, with 10 bases between them. Germline V gene sequence: CDR1 MGHDK, CDR2 SYGVNS. The CDR3 spells CASSESSGPYGYTF. DNA of the CDR3: TGTGCCAGCAGTGAATCGTCGGGCCCCTATGGCTACACCTTC.